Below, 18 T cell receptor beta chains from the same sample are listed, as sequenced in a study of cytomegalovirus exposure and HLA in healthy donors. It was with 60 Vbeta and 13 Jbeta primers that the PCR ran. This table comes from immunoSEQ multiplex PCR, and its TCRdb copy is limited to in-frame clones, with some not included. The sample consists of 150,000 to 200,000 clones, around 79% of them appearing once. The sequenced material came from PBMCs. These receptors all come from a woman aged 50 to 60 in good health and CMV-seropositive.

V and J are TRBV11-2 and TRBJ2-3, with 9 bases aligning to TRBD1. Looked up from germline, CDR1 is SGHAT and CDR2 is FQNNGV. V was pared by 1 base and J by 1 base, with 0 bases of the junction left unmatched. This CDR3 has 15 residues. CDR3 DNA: TGTGCCAGCAGCTTAGGGACAGGGGGCACAGATACGCAGTATTTT. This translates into CASSLGTGGTDTQYF.

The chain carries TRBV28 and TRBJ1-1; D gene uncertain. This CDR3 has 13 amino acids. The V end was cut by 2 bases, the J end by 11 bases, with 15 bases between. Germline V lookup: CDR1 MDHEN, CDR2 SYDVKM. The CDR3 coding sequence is TGTGCCAGCAGTTTAGGGCCCTCTCGGGAGGCTTTCTTT. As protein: CASSLGPSREAFF.

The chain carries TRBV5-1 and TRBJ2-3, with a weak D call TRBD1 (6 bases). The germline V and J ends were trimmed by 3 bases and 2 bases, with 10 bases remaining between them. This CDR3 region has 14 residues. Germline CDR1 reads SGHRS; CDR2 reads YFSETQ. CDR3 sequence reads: CASSSPGVTDTQYF. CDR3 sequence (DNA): TGCGCCAGCAGCTCGCCAGGGGTCACAGATACGCAGTATTTT.

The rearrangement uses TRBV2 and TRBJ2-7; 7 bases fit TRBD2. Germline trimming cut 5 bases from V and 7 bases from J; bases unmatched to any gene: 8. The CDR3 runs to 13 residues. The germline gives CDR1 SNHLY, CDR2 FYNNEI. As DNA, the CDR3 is TGTGCCAGCAGTAGTAGGCGGGAGATTGAGCAGTACTTC. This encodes CASSSRREIEQYF.

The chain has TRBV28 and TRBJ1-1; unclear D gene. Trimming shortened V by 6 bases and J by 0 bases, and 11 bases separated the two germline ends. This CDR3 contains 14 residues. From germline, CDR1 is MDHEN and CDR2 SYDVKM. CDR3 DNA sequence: TGTGCCAGCAGGCAGTCCACCATGAACACTGAAGCTTTCTTT. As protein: CASRQSTMNTEAFF.

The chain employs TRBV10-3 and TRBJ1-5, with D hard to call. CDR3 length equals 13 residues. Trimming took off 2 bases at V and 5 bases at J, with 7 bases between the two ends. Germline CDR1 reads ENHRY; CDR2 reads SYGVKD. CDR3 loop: CAISEREDQPQHF. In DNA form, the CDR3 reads TGTGCCATCAGTGAGAGAGAAGATCAGCCCCAGCATTTT.

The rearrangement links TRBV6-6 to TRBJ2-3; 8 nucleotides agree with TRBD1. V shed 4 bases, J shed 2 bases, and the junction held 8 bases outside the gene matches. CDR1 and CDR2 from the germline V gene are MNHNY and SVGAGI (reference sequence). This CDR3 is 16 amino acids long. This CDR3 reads CASSSSGTGYTDTQYF. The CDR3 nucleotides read TGTGCCAGCAGTTCCTCTGGGACAGGTTACACAGATACGCAGTATTTT.

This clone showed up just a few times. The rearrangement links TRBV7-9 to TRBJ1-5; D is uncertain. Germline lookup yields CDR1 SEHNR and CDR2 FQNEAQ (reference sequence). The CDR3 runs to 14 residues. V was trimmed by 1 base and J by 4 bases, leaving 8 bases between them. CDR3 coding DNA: TGTGCCAGCAGCTTAGTTGCGGATAATCAGCCCCAGCATTTT. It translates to CASSLVADNQPQHF.

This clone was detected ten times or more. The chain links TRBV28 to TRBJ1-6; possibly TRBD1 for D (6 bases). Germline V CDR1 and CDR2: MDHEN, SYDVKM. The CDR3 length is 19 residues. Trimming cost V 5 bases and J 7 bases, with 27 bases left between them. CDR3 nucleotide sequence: TGTGCCAGCAGTCCCGACCGGGACACCGTGGGGCTAAAAAATTCACCCCTCCACTTT. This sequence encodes CASSPDRDTVGLKNSPLHF.

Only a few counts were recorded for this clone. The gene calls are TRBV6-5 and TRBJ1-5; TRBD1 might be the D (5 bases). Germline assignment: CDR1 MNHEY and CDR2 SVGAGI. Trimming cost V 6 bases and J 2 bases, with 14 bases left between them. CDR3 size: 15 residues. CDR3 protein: CASSRGSEGNQPQHF. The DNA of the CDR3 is TGTGCCAGCAGCCGGGGGAGCGAGGGCAATCAGCCCCAGCATTTT.

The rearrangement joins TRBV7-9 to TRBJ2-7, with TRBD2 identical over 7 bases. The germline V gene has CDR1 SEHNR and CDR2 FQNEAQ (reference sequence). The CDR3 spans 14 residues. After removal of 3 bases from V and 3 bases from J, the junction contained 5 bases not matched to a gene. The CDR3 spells CASSLDGGGYEQYF. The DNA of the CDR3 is TGTGCCAGCAGCTTGGATGGCGGGGGCTACGAGCAGTACTTC. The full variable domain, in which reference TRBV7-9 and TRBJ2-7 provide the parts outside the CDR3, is DTGVSQNPRHKITKRGQNVTFRCDPISEHNRLYWYRQTLGQGPEFLTYFQNEAQLEKSRLLSDRFSAERPKGSFSTLEIQRTEQGDSAMYLCASSLDGGGYEQYFGPGTRLTVT.

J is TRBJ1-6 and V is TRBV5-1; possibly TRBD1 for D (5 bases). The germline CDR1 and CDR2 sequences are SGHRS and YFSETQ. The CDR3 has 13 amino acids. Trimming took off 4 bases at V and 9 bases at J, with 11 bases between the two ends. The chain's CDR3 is CASSTRDFSPLHF. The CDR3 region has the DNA TGCGCCAGCAGCACCCGGGACTTTTCACCCCTCCACTTT.

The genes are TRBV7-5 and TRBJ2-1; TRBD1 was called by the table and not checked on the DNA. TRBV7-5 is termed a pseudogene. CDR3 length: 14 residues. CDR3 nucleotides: TGTGCCAGAAGCCGGGACACGTCCTACAATGAGCAGTTCTTC. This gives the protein CARSRDTSYNEQFF.

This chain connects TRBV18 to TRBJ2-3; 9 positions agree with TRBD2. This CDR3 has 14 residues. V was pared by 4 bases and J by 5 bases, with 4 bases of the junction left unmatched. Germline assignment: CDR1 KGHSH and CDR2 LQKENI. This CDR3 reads CASSLAGALDTQYF. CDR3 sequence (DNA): TGTGCCAGCTCACTAGCGGGAGCCTTAGATACGCAGTATTTT.

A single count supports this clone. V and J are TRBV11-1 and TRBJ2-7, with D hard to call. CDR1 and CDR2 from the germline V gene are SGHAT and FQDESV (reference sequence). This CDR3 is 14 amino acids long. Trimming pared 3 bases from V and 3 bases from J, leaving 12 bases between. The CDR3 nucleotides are TGTGCCAGCAGCTTTACCAGAGACATCTACGAGCAGTACTTC. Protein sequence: CASSFTRDIYEQYF.

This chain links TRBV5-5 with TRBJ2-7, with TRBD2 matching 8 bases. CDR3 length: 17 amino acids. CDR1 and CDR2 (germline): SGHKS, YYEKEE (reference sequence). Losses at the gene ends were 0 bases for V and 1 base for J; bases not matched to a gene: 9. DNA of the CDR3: TGTGCCAGCAGCTTGGTGGCCGGAGCGGGGGCTTCCTACGAGCAGTACTTC. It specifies CASSLVAGAGASYEQYF.

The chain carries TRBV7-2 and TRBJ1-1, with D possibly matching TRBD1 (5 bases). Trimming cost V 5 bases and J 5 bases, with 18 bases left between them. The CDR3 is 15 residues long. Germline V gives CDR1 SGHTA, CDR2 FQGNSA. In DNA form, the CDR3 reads TGTGCCAGCAGCCCCGGATTGGGTCGGGGGACTGAAGCTTTCTTT. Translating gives CASSPGLGRGTEAFF.

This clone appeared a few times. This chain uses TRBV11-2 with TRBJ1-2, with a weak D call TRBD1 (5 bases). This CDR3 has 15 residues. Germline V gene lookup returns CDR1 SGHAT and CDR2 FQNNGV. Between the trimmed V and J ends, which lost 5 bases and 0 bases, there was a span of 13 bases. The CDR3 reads CASSPDSLANYGYTF. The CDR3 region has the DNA TGTGCCAGCAGCCCCGACAGCTTAGCTAACTATGGCTACACCTTC.